Presented here are 23 T cell receptor beta chains from one specimen sequenced in a study of human T cells and chemical hapten exposure. TCRdb called the RACE reads again in MiXCR, with one record for every CDR3 protein. In the table there are roughly 97,000 distinct CDR3 sequences, 25% to 30% of which are singletons. Regarding time point: patch test 3, about 24 weeks after DPC sensitization. Specified treatment: therapeutic diphenylcyclopropenone sensitization with weekly scalp DPC. The material was whole blood, obtained in connection with sensitization to the hapten diphenylcyclopropenone (DPC). The receptors here all came from a man in his forties with alopecia areata. Some clones in this sample may be carry-over from other donors' samples.

The chain has TRBV12-3 or TRBV12-4 and TRBJ2-1; 8 nucleotides match TRBD1. The ends lost 3 bases at V and 10 bases at J; junction bases unmatched: 14. This CDR3 spans 16 amino acids. For the CDR3, the DNA is TGTGCCAGCAGTTTCGTCCAGGACAGGGTTCCGGGGGAGCAGTTCTTC. Its protein is CASSFVQDRVPGEQFF.

This clonotype was seen more than once but under ten times. The chain uses TRBV20-1 and TRBJ2-1, with D tentatively TRBD2 (5 bases). V shed 6 bases and J shed 2 bases, with 11 bases lying between them. This CDR3 comprises 13 residues. In germline, CDR1 is DFQATT, CDR2 SNEGSKA (reference sequence). The CDR3 region is CSAGLRPYNEQFF. CDR3 bases: TGCAGTGCAGGACTCCGGCCCTACAATGAGCAGTTCTTC.

This clonotype was recorded a few times. V gene TRBV20-1 combines with J gene TRBJ2-4; 8 bases align to TRBD2. This CDR3 has 16 residues. The V and J ends lost 5 bases and 0 bases, in that order; junction bases with no gene match: 9. The germline CDR1 and CDR2 sequences are DFQATT and SNEGSKA (reference sequence). CDR3 sequence reads: CSAERETQLAKNIQYF. Here the CDR3 DNA reads TGCAGTGCTGAGCGGGAGACCCAGTTAGCCAAAAACATTCAGTACTTC.

This clonotype appeared a few times. The rearrangement joins TRBV7-2 to TRBJ2-1; D is perhaps TRBD2 (5 bases). Trimming cost V 5 bases and J 11 bases, with 13 bases left between them. The germline V gene encodes CDR1 SGHTA and CDR2 FQGNSA. This CDR3 has 12 residues. The CDR3 DNA sequence: TGTGCCAGCAGCCCAACTAGTGGTAAGCAGTTCTTC. It encodes CASSPTSGKQFF.

This clonotype was observed a single time. The chain couples TRBV5-6 to TRBJ2-2; no clear D. With 4 bases removed from V and 7 bases from J, the gap between germline ends came to 11 bases. CDR3 length equals 13 residues. Germline V gene lookup returns CDR1 SGHDT and CDR2 YYEEEE. In DNA, the CDR3 is TGTGCCAGCAGCCTCCGTCGGGTCGGGGAGCTGTTTTTT. Its translation is CASSLRRVGELFF.

This clonotype showed up many times. The chain employs TRBV27 and TRBJ2-7; 7 positions agree with TRBD1. The J segment lost 5 bases and the V segment lost 6 bases, leaving 13 bases of the junction unmatched. The CDR3 totals 15 residues. Germline CDR1 is MNHEY and CDR2 is SMNVEV (reference sequence). The CDR3: CASSINRDRIHEQYF. For the CDR3, the DNA is TGTGCCAGCAGCATAAACCGGGACAGAATCCACGAGCAGTACTTC.

V usage is TRBV7-9 and J usage is TRBJ2-7; D may be TRBD2 (6 bases). This CDR3 is 20 amino acids long. Deletions cut 0 bases from V and 2 bases from J, with 26 bases between. Germline V gives CDR1 SEHNR, CDR2 FQNEAQ (reference sequence). In DNA, the CDR3 is TGTGCCAGCAGCTTAGCGGGTCTAGCGAATCACTTTCGCTCCCCCTACGAGCAGTACTTC. Protein product: CASSLAGLANHFRSPYEQYF. The whole variable domain, remainder taken from reference TRBV7-9 and TRBJ2-7, is DTGVSQNPRHKITKRGQNVTFRCDPISEHNRLYWYRQTLGQGPEFLTYFQNEAQLEKSRLLSDRFSAERPKGSFSTLEIQRTEQGDSAMYLCASSLAGLANHFRSPYEQYFGPGTRLTVT.

This chain links TRBV20-1 with TRBJ1-1, with D unclear. Germline CDR1 is DFQATT and CDR2 is SNEGSKA (reference sequence). Between the trimmed V and J ends, which lost 3 bases and 0 bases, there was a span of 35 bases. This CDR3 has 22 amino acids. The DNA for the CDR3 is TGCAGTGCTAGGGATCCCAACGTTGCCAGAATCCATCCCACGGCGGTGAACACTGAAGCTTTCTTT. Translated: CSARDPNVARIHPTAVNTEAFF.

This clonotype has more than one count but fewer than ten. The V call is TRBV12-3 or TRBV12-4, the J call TRBJ2-3; 9 nucleotides match TRBD2. V shed 6 bases, J shed 4 bases, and the junction held 17 bases outside the gene matches. This CDR3 contains 18 residues. The chain's CDR3 is CASRSSIPGLAGADTQYF. The CDR3 coding sequence is TGTGCCAGCAGATCGAGTATTCCGGGACTAGCAGGAGCAGATACGCAGTATTTT.

The table lists this clonotype with a few counts. The chain links TRBV6-2 or TRBV6-3 to TRBJ2-1, with D perhaps matching TRBD2 (6 bases). The CDR3 has 14 amino acids. Germline loops: CDR1 MNHEY, CDR2 SVGEGT. Trimming stripped 6 bases from V and 8 bases from J, with 17 bases between. As DNA, the CDR3 is TGTGCCAGCAGCTGGACTGGGGGGTTCGATGAGCAGTTCTTC. It encodes CASSWTGGFDEQFF.

V gene TRBV20-1 combines with J gene TRBJ1-4; D is perhaps TRBD1 (6 bases). V was clipped by 0 bases and J by 7 bases, with 12 bases between them. The CDR3 loop spans 14 amino acids. CDR1 and CDR2 (germline): DFQATT, SNEGSKA (reference sequence). In DNA, the CDR3 is TGCAGTGCTAGAGATGACAGGTCTGGTGAAAAACTGTTTTTT. Its protein is CSARDDRSGEKLFF.

V is TRBV7-3 and J is TRBJ2-5; D gene uncertain. This CDR3 is built from 13 residues. With 2 bases removed from V and 5 bases from J, the gap between germline ends came to 9 bases. CDR1 is SGHTA, CDR2 FQGTGA, per germline. This CDR3 reads CASSLSKTETQYF. Written as DNA, the CDR3 is TGTGCCAGCAGCTTATCTAAAACCGAGACCCAGTACTTC.

CDR3 DNA sequence: TGTGCCAGCAGTATCCAGGGGGAACAAGAGACCCAGTACTTC. Amino acid sequence: CASSIQGEQETQYF. The chain has TRBV28 and TRBJ2-5; 7 nucleotides match TRBD1. V lost 5 bases and J lost 2; bases outside the gene matches: 5. Germline CDR1 and CDR2: MDHEN and SYDVKM. The CDR3 contains 14 residues.

The chain is built from TRBV29-1 and TRBJ1-1; no firm D call. Germline CDR1 reads SQVTM; CDR2 reads ANQGSEA. V gave up 6 bases and J gave up 0 bases, with 17 bases separating them. This CDR3 is 15 amino acids long. The CDR3 region is CSVRIWKKVNTEAFF. CDR3 sequence (DNA): TGCAGCGTCCGAATCTGGAAGAAAGTGAACACTGAAGCTTTCTTT.

The V and J genes are TRBV28 and TRBJ1-2; D gene uncertain. V was shortened by 2 bases and J by 1 base, with 5 bases between the two germline ends. This CDR3 is 13 amino acids long. Germline CDR1 reads MDHEN; CDR2 reads SYDVKM. The CDR3 sequence is CASSLEINYGYTF. The CDR3 DNA follows: TGTGCCAGCAGTTTAGAGATTAACTATGGCTACACCTTC.

The chain employs TRBV20-1 and TRBJ1-1; tentatively, D is TRBD1 (5 bases). The germline gives CDR1 DFQATT, CDR2 SNEGSKA (reference sequence). The CDR3 has 15 amino acids. Trimming left V 0 bases short and J 5 bases short, with 16 bases between. The CDR3 here is CSARDRLGGWTEAFF. The CDR3 DNA is TGCAGTGCTAGAGATCGTTTGGGGGGTTGGACTGAAGCTTTCTTT.

This clonotype was seen only a few times. This chain uses TRBV12-3 or TRBV12-4 with TRBJ2-7; the D is unclear. Trimming left V 3 bases short and J 5 bases short, with 17 bases between. CDR3 size: 15 residues. The CDR3 DNA follows: TGTGCCAGCAGTTTCCCGGGTGGCGGTCAAGACGAGCAGTACTTC. Translating it yields CASSFPGGGQDEQYF.

This clonotype turned up a few times. CDR3 residues: CASRGQGEGYTF. CDR3 DNA sequence: TGTGCCAGCAGAGGACAGGGGGAGGGCTACACCTTC. The chain carries TRBV12-3 or TRBV12-4 and TRBJ1-2, with 10 bases lining up with TRBD1. V was clipped by 6 bases and J by 8 bases; unmatched bases: 3. The CDR3 loop spans 12 amino acids.

A few counts support this clonotype. V gene TRBV10-3 combines with J gene TRBJ2-7; tentative D call: TRBD2 (6 bases). Germline lookup yields CDR1 ENHRY and CDR2 SYGVKD. The CDR3 covers 12 residues. V lost 6 bases, J lost 9 bases, and 15 bases lay in between. CDR3: CAISGGDGVQYF. The CDR3 region has the DNA TGTGCCATCAGCGGGGGTGACGGGGTGCAGTACTTC.

The rearrangement joins TRBV4-1 to TRBJ2-7; TRBD2 agrees at 11 bases. CDR3 length equals 15 residues. V lost 4 bases and J lost 5; bases outside the gene matches: 7. The germline V gene encodes CDR1 MGHRA and CDR2 YSYEKL. Written as DNA, the CDR3 is TGCGCCAGCAGCCCCAGACTAGCGGGAAAGAACGAGCAGTACTTC. The encoded protein is CASSPRLAGKNEQYF.

This clonotype was picked up one time. The V and J genes are TRBV27 and TRBJ2-5; D ambiguous. This CDR3 contains 13 residues. Germline lookup yields CDR1 MNHEY and CDR2 SMNVEV (reference sequence). Trimming cost V 5 bases and J 1 base, with 8 bases left between them. As DNA, the CDR3 is TGTGCCAGCAGTGGACGAGTCCAAGAGACCCAGTACTTC. Its protein is CASSGRVQETQYF.

The chain has TRBV14 and TRBJ2-7; D may be TRBD1 (6 bases). Trimming shortened V by 4 bases and J by 3 bases, and 13 bases separated the two germline ends. Per germline, CDR1 SGHDN and CDR2 FVKESK. The CDR3 consists of 14 residues. Here the CDR3 DNA reads TGTGCCAGCAGCCCATTCACAGGGTTCTACGAGCAGTACTTC. It yields the protein CASSPFTGFYEQYF. Full variable domain (missing parts from reference TRBV14 and TRBJ2-7): EAGVTQFPSHSVIEKGQTVTLRCDPISGHDNLYWYRRVMGKEIKFLLHFVKESKQDESGMPNNRFLAERTGGTYSTLKVQPAELEDSGVYFCASSPFTGFYEQYFGPGTRLTVT.

This clonotype turned up a few times. The CDR3 loop is CSVGQGSTTTEAFF. CDR3 coding DNA: TGCAGCGTTGGACAGGGGTCTACTACGACTGAAGCTTTCTTT. The V and J genes are TRBV29-1 and TRBJ1-1; TRBD1 matches at 8 bases. The CDR3 sequence is 14 residues long. CDR1 is SQVTM and CDR2 is ANQGSEA in the germline V gene. V lost 4 bases to trimming and J lost 5 bases; unmatched junction nucleotides: 9.